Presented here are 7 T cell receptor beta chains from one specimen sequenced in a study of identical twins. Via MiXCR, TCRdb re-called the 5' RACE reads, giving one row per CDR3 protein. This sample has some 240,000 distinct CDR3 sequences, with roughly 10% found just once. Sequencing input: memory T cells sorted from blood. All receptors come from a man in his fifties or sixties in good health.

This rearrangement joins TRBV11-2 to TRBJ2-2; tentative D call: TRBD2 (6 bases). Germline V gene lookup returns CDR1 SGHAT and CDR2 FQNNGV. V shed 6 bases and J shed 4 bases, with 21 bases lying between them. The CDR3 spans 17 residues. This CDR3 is CASSKRSTGAFTGELFF. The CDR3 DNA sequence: TGTGCCAGCAGTAAAAGATCTACGGGAGCATTCACCGGGGAGCTGTTTTTT.

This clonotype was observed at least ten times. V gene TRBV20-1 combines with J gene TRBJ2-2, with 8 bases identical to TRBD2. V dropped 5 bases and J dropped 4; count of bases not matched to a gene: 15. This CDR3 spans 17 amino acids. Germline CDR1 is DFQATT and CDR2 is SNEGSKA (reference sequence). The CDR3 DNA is TGCAGTGCTGGTACCGGGGGGGCTCGGGGTGCCACCGGGGAGCTGTTTTTT. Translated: CSAGTGGARGATGELFF.

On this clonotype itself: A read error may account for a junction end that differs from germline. CDR3 in amino acids: CASSLIPEVQGGF. The CDR3, as DNA: TGTGCCAGCAGCTTAATTCCCGAGGTGCAGGGGGGATTC. The J gene is TRBJ1-2, the V gene TRBV7-8, with 7 bases matching TRBD1. There are 13 residues in the CDR3. The germline V gene has CDR1 SGHVS and CDR2 FQNEAQ.

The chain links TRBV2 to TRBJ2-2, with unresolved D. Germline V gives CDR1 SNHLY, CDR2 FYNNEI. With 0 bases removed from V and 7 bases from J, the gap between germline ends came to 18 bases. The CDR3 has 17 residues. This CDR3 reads CASSEALASGNDGELFF. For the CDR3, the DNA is TGTGCCAGCAGTGAAGCGCTTGCTTCCGGCAATGACGGGGAGCTGTTTTTT.

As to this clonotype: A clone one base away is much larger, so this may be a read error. CDR3: CASSEGLAGTDTQYF. The CDR3 DNA sequence: TGTGCCAGCAGCGAGGGACTAGCGGGCACAGATACGCAGTATTTT. The V gene is TRBV7-7, the J gene TRBJ2-3; 11 bases agree with TRBD2. Germline CDR1 reads SSHAT; CDR2 reads FNYEAQ (reference sequence). After removal of 5 bases from V and 1 base from J, the junction contained 2 bases not matched to a gene. The CDR3 consists of 15 residues.

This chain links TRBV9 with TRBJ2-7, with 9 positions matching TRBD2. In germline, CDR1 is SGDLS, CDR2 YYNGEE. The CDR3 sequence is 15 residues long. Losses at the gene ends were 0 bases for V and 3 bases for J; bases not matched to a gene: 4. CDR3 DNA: TGTGCCAGCAGCGTAGAAGGGCGGGAGGGCTACGAGCAGTACTTC. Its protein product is CASSVEGREGYEQYF.

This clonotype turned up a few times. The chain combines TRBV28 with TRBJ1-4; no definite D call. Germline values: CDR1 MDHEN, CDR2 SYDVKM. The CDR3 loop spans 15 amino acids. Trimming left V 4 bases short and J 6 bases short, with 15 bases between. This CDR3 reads CASSSPTPMDEKLFF. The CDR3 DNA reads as TGTGCCAGCAGTTCCCCGACACCAATGGATGAAAAACTGTTTTTT.